This paragraph reports one T cell receptor beta chain. The table lists this clone with a few counts. Its antigen remains unidentified. Base-call qualities are not available, and no considerably larger clone is one nucleotide away. This record comes from a study of control samples from healthy donors and cancer patients (dated by TCRdb to 2020 to 2022). Libraries came from the immunoSEQ multiplex PCR assay. TCRdb retrieved this table from immuneACCESS and kept in-frame rearrangements only. Not all clones are present; in checked studies, unresolved V genes account for under half, and no reason is known for the remainder. For this sample there are 11,000 to 15,000 clones; roughly 80% appear just once. The ten largest clones capture over 15% of the sample. This sequence originates from a female donor with lung cancer. What was sequenced was formalin-fixed, paraffin-embedded tissue.

The nucleotides are TGTGCCAGCAGCCAAGCTAACGGGATTCTCTACGAGCAGTACTTC. Translated, this gives CASSQANGILYEQYF. The rearranged chain carries TRBV4-2 and TRBJ2-7; the best D guess is TRBD2, with 5 bases matching. From the cysteine through the phenylalanine, the CDR3 covers 15 amino acids. Solely the CDR3 DNA is kept, with 45 bases framed from the first base. Relative to germline, V is 1 base shorter and J is 3 bases shorter, with 13 bases between their ends. The germline V gene gives CDR1 as LGHNA and CDR2 as YNFKEQ.